A single sample gave rise to the 22 T cell receptor beta chains below, sequenced in a study of cytomegalovirus exposure and HLA in healthy donors. In the PCR, 60 Vbeta and 13 Jbeta primers were used. Sequenced by immunoSEQ multiplex PCR; TCRdb stores in-frame clones only, minus some. The sample carries 100,000 to 150,000 clones, about 80% recorded once. The sequencing input was PBMCs. The receptor source for this set is a woman aged 40 to 55 in good health and CMV-seropositive.

The rearrangement joins TRBV19 to TRBJ1-5; no firm D call. Germline CDR1 is LNHDA and CDR2 is SQIVND (reference sequence). The CDR3 totals 11 residues. The V end lost 7 bases, the J end lost 11 bases, and 12 bases lay between the germline ends. The CDR3 loop reads CASNLGESQHF. The CDR3 nucleotides read TGTGCCAGTAATCTTGGTGAGTCCCAGCATTTT.

The chain recombines TRBV19 with TRBJ1-2, with 7 bases identical to TRBD1. Germline V lookup: CDR1 LNHDA, CDR2 SQIVND (reference sequence). V was pared by 3 bases and J by 8 bases, with 24 bases of the junction left unmatched. The CDR3 length is 19 residues. In nucleotides, the CDR3 is TGTGCCAGTAGTATTGGAGCCCTTGAGGGGGCTGCGGCGGTTCGGGGCTACACCTTC. This gives the protein CASSIGALEGAAAVRGYTF.

This chain joins TRBV28 and TRBJ1-3, with D possibly being TRBD1 (6 bases). V was clipped by 5 bases and J by 6 bases, with 23 bases between them. There are 17 residues in the CDR3. Per the germline V gene, CDR1 is MDHEN and CDR2 is SYDVKM. As DNA, the CDR3 is TGTGCCAGCAGTCCCTACACCGACAGGTCTCAGATAAACACCATATATTTT. This sequence encodes CASSPYTDRSQINTIYF.

The chain carries TRBV7-9 and TRBJ2-4, with D perhaps TRBD2 (5 bases). The V gene's germline CDR1 is SEHNR and CDR2 FQNEAQ (reference sequence). Trimming pared 1 base from V and 2 bases from J, leaving 12 bases between. The CDR3 has 16 residues. The CDR3: CASSLGGGVTKNIQYF. In DNA form, the CDR3 reads TGTGCCAGCAGCTTAGGTGGAGGTGTGACCAAAAACATTCAGTACTTC.

The V and J genes are TRBV19 and TRBJ2-7; D ambiguous. V was pared by 10 bases and J by 0 bases, with 7 bases between. Germline-derived CDR1 and CDR2 are LNHDA and SQIVND (reference sequence). The CDR3 is made up of 11 amino acids. The DNA of the CDR3 is TGTGCCATTCGGGTCTCCTACGAGCAGTACTTC. It codes for CAIRVSYEQYF.

The CDR3 reads CASSMDGSGEAFF. In DNA, the CDR3 is TGTGCCAGCAGCATGGACGGGTCAGGGGAAGCTTTCTTT. The chain is built from TRBV7-8 and TRBJ1-1; D might be TRBD1 (5 bases). Germline CDR1 and CDR2: SGHVS and FQNEAQ. Trimming stripped 5 bases from V and 8 bases from J, with 15 bases between. This CDR3 region has 13 residues.

This chain joins TRBV28 and TRBJ1-5; D remains ambiguous. The germline CDR1 and CDR2 sequences are MDHEN and SYDVKM. The length of the CDR3 is 13 residues. V was trimmed by 5 bases and J by 7 bases, leaving 12 bases between them. Here the CDR3 DNA reads TGTGCCAGCAGTCTCCTACAGTTACAGCCCCAGCATTTT. Amino acid sequence: CASSLLQLQPQHF.

To note about this clone: Relative to the germline gene, one junction end is altered; a read error may explain this. This sequence joins TRBV7-7 and TRBJ2-1, with D hard to call. The CDR3 is 13 residues long. Germline V gene data show CDR1 as SSHAT and CDR2 as FNYEAQ (reference sequence). CDR3 sequence (DNA): TGTGCTAGCAGCTTGGGCTCCCACAATGAGCAGTTCTTC. Its protein product is CASSLGSHNEQFF.

V is TRBV4-1 and J is TRBJ1-1, with TRBD1 matching 7 bases. The CDR3 runs to 13 residues. Looked up from germline, CDR1 is MGHRA and CDR2 is YSYEKL. The ends lost 7 bases at V and 3 bases at J; junction bases unmatched: 5. CDR3 amino acids: CASKWTGDTEAFF. The CDR3 region has the DNA TGCGCCAGCAAATGGACAGGAGACACTGAAGCTTTCTTT.

This chain uses TRBV27 with TRBJ2-7; D unresolved. The CDR3 covers 15 residues. Germline CDR1 and CDR2: MNHEY and SMNVEV (reference sequence). V dropped 6 bases and J dropped 0 bases, with 15 bases sitting between them. As DNA, the CDR3 is TGTGCCAGCAGCTCCTCCCCTTATAGCTCCTACGAGCAGTACTTC. This translates into CASSSSPYSSYEQYF.

CDR3 bases: TGCGCCAGCAGCCTGTCGCCAGGGGGGACCGGGGAGCTGTTTTTT. Translation gives CASSLSPGGTGELFF. This chain uses TRBV5-1 with TRBJ2-2, with D maybe TRBD1 (7 bases). The V gene's germline CDR1 is SGHRS and CDR2 YFSETQ. V lost 4 bases and J lost 5, with 15 bases in between. There are 15 residues in the CDR3.

V is TRBV10-3 and J is TRBJ1-2, with D uncertain. Germline V gene data show CDR1 as ENHRY and CDR2 as SYGVKD. The CDR3 has 12 amino acids. V gave up 2 bases and J gave up 5 bases, with 6 bases separating them. The CDR3 sequence: CAISEDNYGYTF. CDR3 nucleotide sequence: TGTGCCATCAGTGAGGACAATTATGGCTACACCTTC.

The sample holds one count of this clone. The chain is built from TRBV7-9 and TRBJ2-3; 7 nucleotides align to TRBD1. V was clipped by 4 bases and J by 0 bases; unmatched bases: 4. CDR3 length: 15 amino acids. Per the germline V gene, CDR1 is SEHNR and CDR2 is FQNEAQ (reference sequence). CDR3 nucleotide sequence: TGTGCCAGCAGCTCACCGGGACAGAGCACAGATACGCAGTATTTT. Translation: CASSSPGQSTDTQYF.

The chain combines TRBV5-4 with TRBJ2-7; 7 bases match TRBD2. Germline CDR1 SGHNT, CDR2 YYREEE (reference sequence). The CDR3 loop spans 16 amino acids. V lost 3 bases, J lost 4 bases, and 13 bases stayed unmatched. The chain's CDR3 is CASSSGGASGLYEQYF. CDR3 DNA: TGTGCCAGCAGCTCCGGAGGGGCTAGCGGATTGTACGAGCAGTACTTC. The full variable domain, in which reference TRBV5-4 and TRBJ2-7 provide the parts outside the CDR3, is ETGVTQSPTHLIKTRGQQVTLRCSSQSGHNTVSWYQQALGQGPQFIFQYYREEENGRGNFPPRFSGLQFPNYSSELNVNALELDDSALYLCASSSGGASGLYEQYFGPGTRLTVT.

The CDR3 here is CASSSRTSGPYEQYF. As DNA, the CDR3 is TGCGCCAGCAGCTCAAGGACTAGCGGGCCCTACGAGCAGTACTTC. V and J are TRBV5-1 and TRBJ2-7; 11 positions match TRBD2. The V gene's germline CDR1 is SGHRS and CDR2 YFSETQ. The CDR3 runs 15 residues. The V gene end was trimmed by 3 bases and the J gene end by 2 bases; junction bases not matched to a gene: 4. The variable domain in full, completed from reference TRBV5-1 and TRBJ2-7, reads KAGVTQTPRYLIKTRGQQVTLSCSPISGHRSVSWYQQTPGQGLQFLFEYFSETQRNKGNFPGRFSGRQFSNSRSEMNVSTLELGDSALYLCASSSRTSGPYEQYFGPGTRLTVT.

The chain employs TRBV19 and TRBJ1-5; 12 positions match TRBD1. This CDR3 is 15 amino acids long. With V trimmed by 4 bases and J by 6 bases, 4 bases remained unmatched. Germline V gene sequence: CDR1 LNHDA, CDR2 SQIVND (reference sequence). Written as DNA, the CDR3 is TGTGCCAGTAGTACGGGACAGGGGGCCACTCAGCCCCAGCATTTT. This encodes CASSTGQGATQPQHF.

This clone was seen more than once but under ten times. The chain carries TRBV18 and TRBJ1-4, with D maybe TRBD1 (5 bases). The CDR3 totals 14 residues. Deletions cut 2 bases from V and 5 bases from J, with 9 bases between. Germline V CDR1 and CDR2: KGHSH, LQKENI. CDR3 sequence (DNA): TGTGCCAGCTCACCAGGGGCGGGGAATGAAAAACTGTTTTTT. Its protein is CASSPGAGNEKLFF.

The chain couples TRBV7-5 to TRBJ2-1; the D call of TRBD2 is as the table states it, not checked on the DNA. TRBV7-5 is annotated as a pseudogene. The CDR3 runs 15 residues. In nucleotides, the CDR3 is TGTGCCAGAGGCTACGGGACTAGTTGTTACAATGAGCAGTTCTTC. This codes for CARGYGTSCYNEQFF.

A single count supports this clone. The V call is TRBV14, the J call TRBJ2-2; perhaps TRBD1 as D (6 bases). V lost 4 bases and J 3 bases, leaving 15 bases between the germline ends. This CDR3 spans 16 amino acids. Germline V gives CDR1 SGHDN, CDR2 FVKESK. This CDR3 is CASSRVVRQDTGELFF. DNA of the CDR3: TGTGCCAGCAGCCGAGTAGTGCGACAGGACACCGGGGAGCTGTTTTTT.

The chain combines TRBV15 with TRBJ1-4; a possible D gene is TRBD1 (6 bases). The ends were cut back, 2 bases at V and 8 bases at J, with 9 bases in the middle. From germline, CDR1 is LNHNV and CDR2 YYDKDF (reference sequence). CDR3 size: 13 residues. CDR3 nucleotides: TGTGCCACCAGCAGATTCAGGGGAGAAAAACTGTTTTTT. This encodes CATSRFRGEKLFF. The full variable domain, its missing parts supplied by reference TRBV15 and TRBJ1-4, is DAMVIQNPRYQVTQFGKPVTLSCSQTLNHNVMYWYQQKSSQAPKLLFHYYDKDFNNEADTPDNFQSRRPNTSFCFLDIRSPGLGDTAMYLCATSRFRGEKLFFGSGTQLSVL.

This clone was counted only a few times. CDR3 nucleotide sequence: TGTGCCAGTAGTGAGACCCCGGGACAGATCAATCAGCCCCAGCATTTT. It yields the protein CASSETPGQINQPQHF. V is TRBV19 and J is TRBJ1-5; 7 bases line up with TRBD1. Germline lookup yields CDR1 LNHDA and CDR2 SQIVND (reference sequence). The CDR3 extends over 16 amino acids. Losses at the gene ends were 5 bases for V and 3 bases for J; bases not matched to a gene: 10. The full variable domain, rest sourced from reference TRBV19 and TRBJ1-5, is DGGITQSPKYLFRKEGQNVTLSCEQNLNHDAMYWYRQDPGQGLRLIYYSQIVNDFQKGDIAEGYSVSREKKESFPLTVTSAQKNPTAFYLCASSETPGQINQPQHFGDGTRLSIL.

The chain carries TRBV5-5 and TRBJ1-5; 8 positions match TRBD1. Germline CDR1 is SGHKS and CDR2 is YYEKEE (reference sequence). Germline trimming cut 0 bases from V and 9 bases from J; bases unmatched to any gene: 2. The CDR3 runs 13 residues. The chain's CDR3 is CASSLAGGRPQHF. In DNA form, the CDR3 reads TGTGCCAGCAGCTTGGCAGGGGGCCGGCCCCAGCATTTT. Combining the CDR3 with reference TRBV5-5 and TRBJ1-5 gives the whole variable domain DAGVTQSPTHLIKTRGQQVTLRCSPISGHKSVSWYQQVLGQGPQFIFQYYEKEERGRGNFPDRFSARQFPNYSSELNVNALLLGDSALYLCASSLAGGRPQHFGDGTRLSIL.